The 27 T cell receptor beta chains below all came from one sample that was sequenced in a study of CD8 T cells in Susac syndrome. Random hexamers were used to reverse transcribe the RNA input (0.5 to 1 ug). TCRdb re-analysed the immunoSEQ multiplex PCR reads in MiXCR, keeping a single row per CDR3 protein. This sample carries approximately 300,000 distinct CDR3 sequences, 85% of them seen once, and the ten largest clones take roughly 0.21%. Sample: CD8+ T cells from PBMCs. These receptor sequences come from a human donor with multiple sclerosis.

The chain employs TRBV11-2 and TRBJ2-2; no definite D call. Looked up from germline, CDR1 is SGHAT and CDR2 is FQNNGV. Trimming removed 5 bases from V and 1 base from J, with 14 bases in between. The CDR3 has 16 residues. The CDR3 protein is CASSPVTEKNTGELFF. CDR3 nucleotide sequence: TGTGCCAGCAGCCCTGTGACCGAGAAGAACACCGGGGAGCTGTTTTTT.

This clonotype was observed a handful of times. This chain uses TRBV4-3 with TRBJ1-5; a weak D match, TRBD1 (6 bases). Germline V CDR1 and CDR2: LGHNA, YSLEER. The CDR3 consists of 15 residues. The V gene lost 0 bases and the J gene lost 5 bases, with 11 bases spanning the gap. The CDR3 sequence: CASSQDRGGDQPQHF. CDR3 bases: TGCGCCAGCAGCCAAGACAGGGGCGGGGATCAGCCCCAGCATTTT.

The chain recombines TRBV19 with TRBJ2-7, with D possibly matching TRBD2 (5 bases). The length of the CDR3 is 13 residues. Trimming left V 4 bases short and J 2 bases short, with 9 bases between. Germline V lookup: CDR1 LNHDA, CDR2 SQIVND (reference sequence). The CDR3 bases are TGTGCCAGTAGTACGGACTGGGCCTACGAGCAGTACTTC. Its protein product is CASSTDWAYEQYF. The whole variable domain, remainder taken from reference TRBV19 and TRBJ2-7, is DGGITQSPKYLFRKEGQNVTLSCEQNLNHDAMYWYRQDPGQGLRLIYYSQIVNDFQKGDIAEGYSVSREKKESFPLTVTSAQKNPTAFYLCASSTDWAYEQYFGPGTRLTVT.

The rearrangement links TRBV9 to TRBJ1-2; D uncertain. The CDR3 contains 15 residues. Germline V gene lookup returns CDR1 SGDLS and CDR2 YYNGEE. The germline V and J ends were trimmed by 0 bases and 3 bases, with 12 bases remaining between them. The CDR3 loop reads CASSVGAGTDYGYTF. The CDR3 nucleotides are TGTGCCAGCAGCGTAGGGGCAGGTACGGACTATGGCTACACCTTC. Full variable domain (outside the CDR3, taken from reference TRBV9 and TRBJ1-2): DSGVTQTPKHLITATGQRVTLRCSPRSGDLSVYWYQQSLDQGLQFLIQYYNGEERAKGNILERFSAQQFPDLHSELNLSSLELGDSALYFCASSVGAGTDYGYTFGSGTRLTVV.

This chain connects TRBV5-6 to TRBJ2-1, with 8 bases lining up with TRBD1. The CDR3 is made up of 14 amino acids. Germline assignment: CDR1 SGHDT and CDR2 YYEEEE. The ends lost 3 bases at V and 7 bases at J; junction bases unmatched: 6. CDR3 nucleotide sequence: TGTGCCAGCAGCTCGGACAGGGTGGTAAATGAGCAGTTCTTC. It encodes CASSSDRVVNEQFF. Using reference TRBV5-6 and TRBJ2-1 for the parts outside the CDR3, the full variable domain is DAGVTQSPTHLIKTRGQQVTLRCSPKSGHDTVSWYQQALGQGPQFIFQYYEEEERQRGNFPDRFSGHQFPNYSSELNVNALLLGDSALYLCASSSDRVVNEQFFGPGTRLTVL.

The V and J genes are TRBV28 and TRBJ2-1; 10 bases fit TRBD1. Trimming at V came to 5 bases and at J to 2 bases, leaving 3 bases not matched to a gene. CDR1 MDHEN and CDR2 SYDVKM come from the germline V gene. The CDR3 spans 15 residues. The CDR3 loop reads CASSPGQGAYNEQFF. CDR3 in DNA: TGTGCCAGCAGTCCCGGACAGGGGGCCTACAATGAGCAGTTCTTC. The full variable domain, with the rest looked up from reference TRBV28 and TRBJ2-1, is DVKVTQSSRYLVKRTGEKVFLECVQDMDHENMFWYRQDPGLGLRLIYFSYDVKMKEKGDIPEGYSVSREKKERFSLILESASTNQTSMYLCASSPGQGAYNEQFFGPGTRLTVL.

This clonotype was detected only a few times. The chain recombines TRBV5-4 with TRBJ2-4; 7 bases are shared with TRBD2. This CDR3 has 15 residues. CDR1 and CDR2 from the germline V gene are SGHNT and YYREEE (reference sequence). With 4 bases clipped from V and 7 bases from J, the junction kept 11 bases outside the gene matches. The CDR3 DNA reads TGTGCCAGCAGCCATCCCCTGGCGGGAGTGAACATTCAGTACTTC. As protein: CASSHPLAGVNIQYF. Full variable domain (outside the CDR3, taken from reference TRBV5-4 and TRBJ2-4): ETGVTQSPTHLIKTRGQQVTLRCSSQSGHNTVSWYQQALGQGPQFIFQYYREEENGRGNFPPRFSGLQFPNYSSELNVNALELDDSALYLCASSHPLAGVNIQYFGAGTRLSVL.

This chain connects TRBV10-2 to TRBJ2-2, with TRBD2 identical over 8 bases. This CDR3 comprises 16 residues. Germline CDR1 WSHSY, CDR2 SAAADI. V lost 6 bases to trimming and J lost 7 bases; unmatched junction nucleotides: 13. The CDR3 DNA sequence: TGCGCCAGCAGCGCACCAGCGGGAGAAGTGGGCGGGGAGCTGTTTTTT. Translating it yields CASSAPAGEVGGELFF.

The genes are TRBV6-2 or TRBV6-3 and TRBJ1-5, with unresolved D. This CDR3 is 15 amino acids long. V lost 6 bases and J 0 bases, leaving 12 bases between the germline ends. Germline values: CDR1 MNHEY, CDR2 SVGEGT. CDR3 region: CASSATSGSNQPQHF. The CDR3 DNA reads TGTGCCAGCAGCGCTACCTCAGGTAGCAATCAGCCCCAGCATTTT.

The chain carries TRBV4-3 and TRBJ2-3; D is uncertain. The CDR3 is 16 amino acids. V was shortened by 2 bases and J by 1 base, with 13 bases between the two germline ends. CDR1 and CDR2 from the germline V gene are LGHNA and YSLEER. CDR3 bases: TGCGCCAGCAGCCAACCTCTCCCAGGAGGCACAGATACGCAGTATTTT. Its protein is CASSQPLPGGTDTQYF.

The CDR3 region has the DNA TGTGCCAGCAGCTTAGCGGTTATAGGGCTAGCCAAAAACATTCAGTACTTC. Its protein product is CASSLAVIGLAKNIQYF. V usage is TRBV13 and J usage is TRBJ2-4, with D uncertain. Trimming cost V 1 base and J 0 bases, with 13 bases left between them. CDR3 length equals 17 residues. Germline values: CDR1 PRHDT, CDR2 FYEKMQ (reference sequence).

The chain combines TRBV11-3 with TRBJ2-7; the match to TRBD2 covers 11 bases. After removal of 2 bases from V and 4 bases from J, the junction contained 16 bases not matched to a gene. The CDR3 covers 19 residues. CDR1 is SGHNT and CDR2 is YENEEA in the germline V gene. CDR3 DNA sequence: TGTGCCAGCAGCTTATTGGGAGCGGTCTCGGGACTAGCGGTGTACGAGCAGTACTTC. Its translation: CASSLLGAVSGLAVYEQYF.

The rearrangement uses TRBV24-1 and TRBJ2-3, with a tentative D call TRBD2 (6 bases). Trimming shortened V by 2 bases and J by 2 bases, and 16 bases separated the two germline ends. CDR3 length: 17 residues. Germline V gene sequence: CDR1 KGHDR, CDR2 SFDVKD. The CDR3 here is CATSDSGLRLTTDTQYF. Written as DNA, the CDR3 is TGTGCCACCAGTGATTCGGGACTTCGGCTCACCACAGATACGCAGTATTTT.

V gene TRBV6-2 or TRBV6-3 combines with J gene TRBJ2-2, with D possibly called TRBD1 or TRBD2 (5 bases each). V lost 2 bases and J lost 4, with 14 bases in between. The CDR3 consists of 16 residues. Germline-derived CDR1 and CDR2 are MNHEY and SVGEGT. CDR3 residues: CASSYPARGLTGELFF. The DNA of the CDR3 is TGTGCCAGCAGTTACCCAGCGAGGGGCCTCACCGGGGAGCTGTTTTTT.

The CDR3 loop reads CATSRDMGAGEQYF. CDR3 nucleotides: TGTGCCACCAGCAGAGATATGGGGGCTGGCGAGCAGTACTTC. The chain links TRBV15 to TRBJ2-7; tentatively, D is TRBD1 (6 bases). CDR1 and CDR2 (germline): LNHNV, YYDKDF (reference sequence). V was cut by 0 bases and J by 6 bases, with 12 bases left in between. The length of the CDR3 is 14 residues. The variable domain in full, completed from reference TRBV15 and TRBJ2-7, reads DAMVIQNPRYQVTQFGKPVTLSCSQTLNHNVMYWYQQKSSQAPKLLFHYYDKDFNNEADTPDNFQSRRPNTSFCFLDIRSPGLGDTAMYLCATSRDMGAGEQYFGPGTRLTVT.

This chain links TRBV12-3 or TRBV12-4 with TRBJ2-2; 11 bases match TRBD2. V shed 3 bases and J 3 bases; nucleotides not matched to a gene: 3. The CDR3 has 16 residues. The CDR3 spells CASSFRLAGHTGELFF. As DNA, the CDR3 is TGTGCCAGCAGTTTTCGACTAGCGGGACACACCGGGGAGCTGTTTTTT.

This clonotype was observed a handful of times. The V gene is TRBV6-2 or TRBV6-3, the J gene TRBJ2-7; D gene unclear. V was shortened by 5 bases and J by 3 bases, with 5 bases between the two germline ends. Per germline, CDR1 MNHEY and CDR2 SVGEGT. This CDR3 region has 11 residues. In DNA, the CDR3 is TGTGCCAGCAGTACCGACTACGAGCAGTACTTC. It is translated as CASSTDYEQYF.

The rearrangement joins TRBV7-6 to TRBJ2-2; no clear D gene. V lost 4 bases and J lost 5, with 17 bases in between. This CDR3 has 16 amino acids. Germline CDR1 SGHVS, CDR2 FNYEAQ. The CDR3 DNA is TGTGCCAGCAGCTCCAGACTCTCCGTGGGGACCGGGGAGCTGTTTTTT. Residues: CASSSRLSVGTGELFF.

CDR3 residues: CAWSRDTHNEKLFF. The CDR3 DNA sequence: TGTGCCTGGAGCCGGGACACCCATAATGAAAAACTGTTTTTT. This chain links TRBV30 with TRBJ1-4, with a tentative D call TRBD1 (6 bases). The CDR3 has 14 amino acids. Trimming left V 3 bases short and J 4 bases short, with 12 bases between. Per the germline V gene, CDR1 is GTSNPN and CDR2 is SVGIG (reference sequence).

The CDR3 DNA follows: TGTGCCAGCAGTGAAGCTGACGGATACAATCAGCCCCAGCATTTT. Amino acid sequence: CASSEADGYNQPQHF. The V gene is TRBV2, the J gene TRBJ1-5; D is ambiguous. The V and J ends lost 0 bases and 3 bases respectively, with 9 bases between them. Germline-derived CDR1 and CDR2 are SNHLY and FYNNEI. The CDR3 runs to 15 residues.

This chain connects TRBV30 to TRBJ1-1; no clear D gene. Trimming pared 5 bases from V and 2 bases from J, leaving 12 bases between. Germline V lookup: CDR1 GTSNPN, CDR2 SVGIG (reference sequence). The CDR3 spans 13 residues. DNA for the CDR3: TGTGCCTGGCGGGAGCAGGTTAACACTGAAGCTTTCTTT. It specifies CAWREQVNTEAFF.

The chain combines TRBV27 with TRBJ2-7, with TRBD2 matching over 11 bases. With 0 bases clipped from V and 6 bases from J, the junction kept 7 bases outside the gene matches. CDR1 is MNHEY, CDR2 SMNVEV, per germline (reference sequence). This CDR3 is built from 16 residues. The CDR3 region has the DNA TGTGCCAGCAGTTTATCGGGGGTAGCGGGAGGGCTCGAGCAGTACTTC. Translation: CASSLSGVAGGLEQYF.

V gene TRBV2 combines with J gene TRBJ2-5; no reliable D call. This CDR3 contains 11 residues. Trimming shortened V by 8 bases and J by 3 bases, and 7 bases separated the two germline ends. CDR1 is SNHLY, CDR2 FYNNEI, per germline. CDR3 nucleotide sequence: TGTGCCAGCTACCTAAAAGAGACCCAGTACTTC. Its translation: CASYLKETQYF. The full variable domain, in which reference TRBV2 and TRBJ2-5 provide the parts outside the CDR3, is EPEVTQTPSHQVTQMGQEVILRCVPISNHLYFYWYRQILGQKVEFLVSFYNNEISEKSEIFDDQFSVERPDGSNFTLKIRSTKLEDSAMYFCASYLKETQYFGPGTRLLVL.

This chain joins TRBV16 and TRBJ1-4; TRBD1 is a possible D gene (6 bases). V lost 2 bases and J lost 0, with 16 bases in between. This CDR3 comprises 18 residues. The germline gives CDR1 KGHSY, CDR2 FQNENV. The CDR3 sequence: CASSQIPTGVATNEKLFF. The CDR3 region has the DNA TGTGCCAGCAGCCAAATACCGACAGGTGTTGCAACTAATGAAAAACTGTTTTTT.

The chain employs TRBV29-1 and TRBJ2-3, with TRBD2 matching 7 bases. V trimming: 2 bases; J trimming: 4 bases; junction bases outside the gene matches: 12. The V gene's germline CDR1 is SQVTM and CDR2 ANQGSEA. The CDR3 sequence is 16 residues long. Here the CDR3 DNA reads TGCAGCGTTGAAACGGAGGCGGGAGTGGGGCCAGATACGCAGTATTTT. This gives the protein CSVETEAGVGPDTQYF.

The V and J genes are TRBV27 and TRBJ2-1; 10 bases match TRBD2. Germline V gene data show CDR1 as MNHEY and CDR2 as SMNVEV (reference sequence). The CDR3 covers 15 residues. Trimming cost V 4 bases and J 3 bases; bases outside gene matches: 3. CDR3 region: CASSSGLAFYNEQFF. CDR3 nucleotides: TGTGCCAGCAGTTCGGGACTAGCGTTCTACAATGAGCAGTTCTTC.

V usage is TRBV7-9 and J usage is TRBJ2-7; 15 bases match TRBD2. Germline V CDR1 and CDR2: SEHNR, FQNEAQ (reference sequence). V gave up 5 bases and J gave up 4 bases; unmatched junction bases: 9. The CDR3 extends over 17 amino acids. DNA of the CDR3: TGTGCCAGCAGCGGAGGACTAGCGGGAGGGCCGAGGTACGAGCAGTACTTC. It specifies CASSGGLAGGPRYEQYF.